A selection of T cell receptor beta chains follows, all from one sample in a study of T cells in localized non-small cell lung cancer. The table came from immunoSEQ multiplex PCR; TCRdb's copy has only in-frame clones and leaves some out. The sample lists some 66,000 clones, 84% seen once, with about 13% in the top ten. The sample here was peripheral blood, taken before any cancer treatment. All receptors come from a female donor older than 55 with stage I lung adenocarcinoma. Each CDR3 is given with its conserved first and last residue. A D gene is named only where the DNA matches it firmly. Size tells how often a clone was seen (once, few, many) or the class of an expanded clone, and some rows leave it out.

j_gene | abundance | v_gene | d_gene | CDR3nt | CDR3aa
TRBJ2-3 | - | TRBV28 | TRBD2 | TGTGCCAGCAGCCAAGCGGGAAACACAGATACGCAGTATTTT | CASSQAGNTDTQYF
TRBJ2-3 | - | TRBV7-3 | - | TGTGCCAGCAGCTTGGGGCAGGGGACAGATACGCAGTATTTT | CASSLGQGTDTQYF
TRBJ2-3 | - | TRBV9 | TRBD2 | TGTGCCAGCAGCGTAGGTTTTGGGTGGGGCGGGAGCTCTGGCACAGATACGCAGTATTTT | CASSVGFGWGGSSGTDTQYF
TRBJ2-6 | - | TRBV5-1 | - | TGCGCCAGCAGCTTGTCCGGAAGTGGGGCCAACGTCCTGACTTTC | CASSLSGSGANVLTF
TRBJ1-2 | - | TRBV5-6 | - | TGTGCCAGCAGCTTGACAGTCAAAGCTAACTATGGCTACACCTTC | CASSLTVKANYGYTF
TRBJ1-2 | - | TRBV7-9 | - | TGTGCCAGCAGCTTAGCTCAGGGTACCACTAACTATGGCTACACCTTC | CASSLAQGTTNYGYTF
TRBJ2-2 | - | TRBV7-3 | - | TGTGCCAGCAGCCCAAGTGGAACTTTGAACACCGGGGAGCTGTTTTTT | CASSPSGTLNTGELFF
TRBJ2-1 | - | TRBV6-5 | - | TGTGCCAGCAGGGGGAAGAATGAGCAGTTCTTC | CASRGKNEQFF
TRBJ1-2 | - | TRBV29-1 | - | TGCAGCGTTCCTTGGAGAGGGAAGGGGAACTATGGCTACACCTTC | CSVPWRGKGNYGYTF
TRBJ1-2 | once | TRBV5-1 | TRBD1 | TGCGCCAGCAGCTTGCCGGGACAGGGGGCTGGCTACACCTTC | CASSLPGQGAGYTF
TRBJ2-1 | - | TRBV4-1 | TRBD2 | TGCGCCAGCAGCCAAGGTGAGACTAGCGGACGCAATGAGCAGTTCTTC | CASSQGETSGRNEQFF
TRBJ2-7 | - | TRBV1 | - | TGCACCAGCAGTTGCGGCTCCTACGAGCAGTACTTC | CTSSCGSYEQYF
TRBJ2-1 | - | TRBV27 | - | TGTGCCAGCAGTCCTGGCAGGGGACCCAATGAGCAGTTCTTC | CASSPGRGPNEQFF
TRBJ2-5 | - | TRBV10-3 | TRBD2 | TGTGCCATCAGCGGGGGAGGGATCCAAGAGACCCAGTACTTC | CAISGGGIQETQYF
TRBJ1-3 | - | TRBV9 | - | TGTGCCAGCAGCGCCTCCGGAAACACCATATATTTT | CASSASGNTIYF
TRBJ1-4 | - | TRBV4-1 | TRBD1 | TGCGCCAGCAGTCTGACACCGGGACAGCCTAATGAAAAACTGTTTTTT | CASSLTPGQPNEKLFF
TRBJ2-1 | - | TRBV4-2 | TRBD2 | TGTGCCAGCAGCCTAGGGACTAGCGAAAACAATGAGCAGTTCTTC | CASSLGTSENNEQFF